These 9 T cell receptor beta chains were all obtained from the same sample, sequenced in a study of blood T cells in healthy people across ages. PCR was performed a second time for about 7 to 12 cycles using a sample-barcoded 5' primer and a J-beta primer mix. Each CDR3 protein is one row after TCRdb ran MiXCR on the 5' RACE reads. The table includes about 730,000 distinct CDR3 sequences, around 46% detected once. Sequencing was performed on blood. These receptors were collected from an older woman in good health.

This clonotype has a count of ten or more. The chain combines TRBV11-2 with TRBJ2-5; D unresolved. Germline CDR1 is SGHAT and CDR2 is FQNNGV. CDR3 length: 11 residues. V lost 2 bases and J 5 bases, leaving 3 bases between the germline ends. The CDR3 sequence: CASSLYETQYF. DNA for the CDR3: TGTGCCAGCAGCTTATATGAGACCCAGTACTTC.

This clonotype was picked up a small number of times. The J gene is TRBJ2-3, the V gene TRBV7-9; D remains unclear. In germline, CDR1 is SEHNR, CDR2 FQNEAQ (reference sequence). The CDR3 contains 12 residues. Trimming removed 1 base at V and 6 bases at J, with 5 bases between. The CDR3: CASSLGYDTQYF. Here the CDR3 DNA reads TGTGCCAGCAGCTTAGGGTATGATACGCAGTATTTT.

This clonotype has only a few counts. The chain carries TRBV7-6 and TRBJ2-3; 9 bases line up with TRBD2. The germline V gene encodes CDR1 SGHVS and CDR2 FNYEAQ. Germline trimming cut 2 bases from V and 4 bases from J; bases unmatched to any gene: 10. The CDR3 has 17 residues. CDR3 sequence: CASSLWSGGGASDTQYF. The CDR3 DNA follows: TGTGCCAGCAGCTTATGGTCGGGCGGGGGGGCATCAGATACGCAGTATTTT.

The genes are TRBV28 and TRBJ2-7, with TRBD1 matching 7 bases. The V and J ends lost 5 bases and 0 bases, in that order; junction bases with no gene match: 7. This CDR3 spans 15 amino acids. CDR1 is MDHEN, CDR2 SYDVKM, per germline. CDR3 sequence reads: CASSPTGISSYEQYF. Here the CDR3 DNA reads TGTGCCAGCAGTCCGACAGGGATTAGCTCCTACGAGCAGTACTTC.

V is TRBV5-8 and J is TRBJ2-3, with 12 bases aligning to TRBD2. V was clipped by 4 bases and J by 5 bases; unmatched bases: 5. This CDR3 is 15 amino acids long. Germline V lookup: CDR1 SGHTS, CDR2 YDEGEE. CDR3: CASSALAGGQDTQYF. CDR3 sequence (DNA): TGTGCCAGCAGCGCCCTAGCGGGGGGGCAAGATACGCAGTATTTT. Using reference TRBV5-8 and TRBJ2-3 for the parts outside the CDR3, the full variable domain is EAGVTQSPTHLIKTRGQQATLRCSPISGHTSVYWYQQALGLGLQFLLWYDEGEERNRGNFPPRFSGRQFPNYSSELNVNALELEDSALYLCASSALAGGQDTQYFGPGTRLTVL.

The CDR3 sequence is CASSEGGGGPVEAFF. The CDR3 nucleotides are TGTGCCAGCAGTGAAGGAGGCGGGGGACCCGTTGAAGCTTTCTTT. This chain links TRBV2 with TRBJ1-1, with D perhaps TRBD1 (5 bases). The V end was cut by 1 base, the J end by 7 bases, with 16 bases between. CDR3 length: 15 amino acids. Germline V gene sequence: CDR1 SNHLY, CDR2 FYNNEI.

The chain uses TRBV7-3 and TRBJ2-3, with TRBD2 matching over 7 bases. The CDR3 contains 16 residues. Per the germline V gene, CDR1 is SGHTA and CDR2 is FQGTGA. Trimming removed 5 bases from V and 4 bases from J; junction bases left unmatched: 12. This CDR3 reads CASSRRGAGRSDTQYF. The DNA of the CDR3 is TGTGCCAGCAGCCGCCGCGGGGCCGGGAGGTCAGATACGCAGTATTTT.

The count of this clonotype is one. The gene calls are TRBV28 and TRBJ2-7; 8 nucleotides line up with TRBD2. TRBJ2-5 explains the end of the DNA better; the J call may be wrong. This CDR3 is built from 17 residues. From germline, CDR1 is MDHEN and CDR2 SYDVKM. In DNA, the CDR3 is TGTGCCAGCAGTTCCCCCCGGGGCGGGAGGTTTCAAGAGACCCAGTACTTC. Translation: CASSSPRGGRFQETQYF.

The V call is TRBV10-2, the J call TRBJ2-5; either TRBD1 or TRBD2 may supply D (6 bases each). CDR1 WSHSY and CDR2 SAAADI come from the germline V gene. The CDR3 runs to 13 residues. V was shortened by 2 bases and J by 11 bases, with 15 bases between the two germline ends. Here the CDR3 reads CASSETGAGEQYF. The CDR3 DNA reads as TGCGCCAGCAGTGAGACGGGGGCGGGTGAGCAGTACTTC.